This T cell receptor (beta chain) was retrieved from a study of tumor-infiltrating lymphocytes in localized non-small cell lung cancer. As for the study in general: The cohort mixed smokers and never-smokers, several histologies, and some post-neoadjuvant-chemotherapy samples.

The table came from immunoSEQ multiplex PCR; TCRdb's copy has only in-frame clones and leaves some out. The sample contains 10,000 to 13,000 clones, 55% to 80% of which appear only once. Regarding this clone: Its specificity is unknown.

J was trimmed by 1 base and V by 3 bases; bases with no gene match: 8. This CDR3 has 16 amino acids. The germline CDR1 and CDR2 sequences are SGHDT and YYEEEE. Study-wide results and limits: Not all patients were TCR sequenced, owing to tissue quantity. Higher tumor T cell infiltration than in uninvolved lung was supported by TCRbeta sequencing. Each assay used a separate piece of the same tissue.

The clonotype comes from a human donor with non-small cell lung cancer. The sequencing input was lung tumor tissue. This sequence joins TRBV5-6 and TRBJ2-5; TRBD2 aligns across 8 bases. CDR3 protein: CASSSLWSGGQETQYF. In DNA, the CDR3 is TGTGCCAGCAGCTCCCTCTGGAGCGGGGGCCAAGAGACCCAGTACTTC. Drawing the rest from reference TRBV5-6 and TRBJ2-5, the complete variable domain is DAGVTQSPTHLIKTRGQQVTLRCSPKSGHDTVSWYQQALGQGPQFIFQYYEEEERQRGNFPDRFSGHQFPNYSSELNVNALLLGDSALYLCASSSLWSGGQETQYFGPGTRLLVL.